This TCR beta chain was captured by sequencing in a study of T-cell memory formation after mild COVID-19. This clonotype was counted a few times. TCRdb recomputed calls from the 5' RACE reads with MiXCR, one row per CDR3 protein. The sample includes 540,000 or so distinct CDR3 sequences, about 20% seen only once; the top ten take about 12%. The CDR3 sequence is 15 residues long. Germline V CDR1 and CDR2: LNHNV, YYDKDF (reference sequence). V trimming: 0 bases; J trimming: 5 bases; junction bases outside the gene matches: 3. This receptor was taken from an adult woman who had mild COVID-19 (a few samples of this study predate the infection). Cell type and time point are not known. Sequenced: PBMCs or a T cell subset sorted from them (not recorded which). The genes are TRBV15 and TRBJ2-7; 11 positions agree with TRBD2. The DNA of the CDR3 is TGTGCCACCAGCAGAGATCCACTAGCGGGGGACGAGCAGTACTTC. Amino acid sequence: CATSRDPLAGDEQYF.